Presented here are 9 T cell receptor beta chains from one specimen sequenced in a study of T cell responses to AZD1222 COVID-19 vaccine. Using immunoSEQ multiplex PCR, the repertoire was profiled, and TCRdb retains in-frame clones only, with some absent. The sample has some 180,000 clones; roughly 92% are singletons. Material: peripheral blood, obtained on day 0 of AZD1222 vaccination. All receptors derive from an adult in good health.

The chain links TRBV2 to TRBJ1-1; no clear D gene. CDR1 is SNHLY, CDR2 FYNNEI, per germline. Trimming removed 6 bases at V and 1 base at J, with 15 bases between. The CDR3 spans 15 residues. CDR3 DNA sequence: TGTGCCAGCAGAGATGGATGGACGGCGAACACTGAAGCTTTCTTT. Encoded protein: CASRDGWTANTEAFF.

The count of this clone is one. The chain recombines TRBV9 with TRBJ2-3, with unresolved D. V shed 3 bases and J shed 6 bases, with 8 bases lying between them. The CDR3 length is 12 residues. Germline lookup yields CDR1 SGDLS and CDR2 YYNGEE. The CDR3 DNA is TGTGCCAGCAGCGCTTATGGGGATACGCAGTATTTT. This translates into CASSAYGDTQYF.

The chain couples TRBV3-1 (or the pseudogene TRBV3-2) to TRBJ2-6, with 13 bases aligning to TRBD2. The V and J ends lost 1 base and 6 bases, in that order; junction bases with no gene match: 9. The length of the CDR3 is 19 residues. The V gene's germline CDR1 is LGHDT and CDR2 YNNKEL (reference sequence). CDR3 bases: TGTGCCAGCAGCCAAGCGGGACTAGCGGGGCCGACGGAGGCCAACGTCCTGACTTTC. Its protein is CASSQAGLAGPTEANVLTF.

The rearrangement links TRBV6-5 to TRBJ1-5; D is ambiguous. Germline V gene sequence: CDR1 MNHEY, CDR2 SVGAGI. Trimming cost V 6 bases and J 0 bases, with 12 bases left between them. The CDR3 runs to 15 residues. The CDR3 DNA follows: TGTGCCAGCAGCGAGTACCCTTATAGCAATCAGCCCCAGCATTTT. Translating gives CASSEYPYSNQPQHF.

This chain connects TRBV5-1 to TRBJ2-7, with 9 positions matching TRBD1. This CDR3 is 14 amino acids long. CDR1 is SGHRS and CDR2 is YFSETQ in the germline V gene. V lost 4 bases and J lost 2; bases outside the gene matches: 4. CDR3 nucleotides: TGCGCCAGCAGCCGGACAGGGGTCACCTACGAGCAGTACTTC. This codes for CASSRTGVTYEQYF. Combining the CDR3 with reference TRBV5-1 and TRBJ2-7 gives the whole variable domain KAGVTQTPRYLIKTRGQQVTLSCSPISGHRSVSWYQQTPGQGLQFLFEYFSETQRNKGNFPGRFSGRQFSNSRSEMNVSTLELGDSALYLCASSRTGVTYEQYFGPGTRLTVT.

The CDR3 bases are TGTGCCAGCAGTTACCAGACAGGGGGCGACTATGGCTACACCTTC. It specifies CASSYQTGGDYGYTF. V usage is TRBV6-5 and J usage is TRBJ1-2, with 10 bases fitting TRBD1. The V segment lost 2 bases and the J segment 3 bases; nucleotides outside the gene matches: 3. The CDR3 spans 15 residues. Germline CDR1 MNHEY, CDR2 SVGAGI.

The CDR3 loop reads CASSLDKSARSYEQYF. DNA for the CDR3: TGTGCCAGCAGCTTAGATAAGTCGGCGCGATCCTACGAGCAGTACTTC. The chain is built from TRBV11-2 and TRBJ2-7; D is ambiguous. From germline, CDR1 is SGHAT and CDR2 FQNNGV. CDR3 length equals 16 residues. Trimming stripped 0 bases from V and 1 base from J, with 13 bases between.

The chain couples TRBV2 to TRBJ1-5, with TRBD1 matching over 7 bases. V lost 8 bases, J lost 2 bases, and 6 bases stayed unmatched. The CDR3 is made up of 14 amino acids. Germline CDR1 reads SNHLY; CDR2 reads FYNNEI. The CDR3, as DNA: TGTGCCAGCGCCCGACAGGGAGGCAATCAGCCCCAGCATTTT. This encodes CASARQGGNQPQHF.

V gene TRBV18 combines with J gene TRBJ1-1; D gene uncertain. CDR3 length: 13 residues. Trimming stripped 6 bases from V and 2 bases from J, with 10 bases between. The germline V gene has CDR1 KGHSH and CDR2 LQKENI. CDR3 DNA: TGTGCCAGCTCGGATCGGGTTAACACTGAAGCTTTCTTT. This translates into CASSDRVNTEAFF.